This T cell receptor (beta chain) emerged from a study of cytomegalovirus exposure and HLA in healthy donors. The study ran its PCR with 60 Vbeta and 13 Jbeta primers. TCRdb keeps only in-frame clones here, not all; method: immunoSEQ multiplex PCR. In the table there are fewer than 250,000 clones, around 81% of which are singletons. As concerns this clone: The antigen remains undetermined. The junction does not match germline at one end; this may be a read error.

Study-level results: Most CMV-associated TCR beta chains appeared HLA-restricted in a later analysis. Presence/absence analysis assumed near-uniform sequencing depth across donors. The authors confirmed in vitro that three CMV-associated chains were specific for CMV antigens. Immune exposure was documented only through CMV serostatus.

The sequenced sample consisted of PBMCs. The clonotype originates from a man between 18 and 29 years old in good health and CMV-seronegative.

The CDR3 DNA reads TGTGCTAGCAGCTTTCGATCTCAGGGGGTGGACTACGAGCAGTACTTC. This sequence encodes CASSFRSQGVDYEQYF. The chain joins TRBV7-7 to TRBJ2-7; 7 bases map to TRBD1. The CDR3 contains 16 residues. Germline CDR1 SSHAT, CDR2 FNYEAQ (reference sequence).